This is a list of T cell receptor beta chains from one sample in a study of OX40 agonist ivuxolimab in advanced cancers. Sequenced by immunoSEQ multiplex PCR; TCRdb stores in-frame clones only, minus some. In the table there are around 60,000 clones, around 91% of which are singletons. The source was CD4+ or CD8+ T cells sorted from blood, collected in a trial of the OX40 agonist ivuxolimab. The receptors were sampled from an adult with an advanced solid tumor such as melanoma, head and neck, liver or kidney cancer. Each CDR3 is given with its conserved first and last residue. A D gene is named only where the DNA matches it firmly. Rows may omit the clone size; those that give it use once, few, many or a size class.

.	16	.	TRBV7-8	TRBJ2-1	CASSPREGSSYNEQFF	TGTGCCAGCAGCCCTAGAGAGGGAAGCTCCTACAATGAGCAGTTCTTC
.	14	.	TRBV19	TRBJ1-2	CASSPNLEAGGYTF	TGTGCCAGTAGCCCGAACCTCGAGGCGGGCGGCTACACCTTC
.	15	.	TRBV19	TRBJ2-5	CASSMGRDIQETQYF	TGTGCCAGTAGTATGGGCCGGGACATCCAAGAGACCCAGTACTTC
.	11	TRBD1	TRBV7-9	TRBJ1-1	CASTGAGGTFF	TGTGCCAGCACCGGGGCAGGGGGAACTTTCTTT
.	15	TRBD2	TRBV29-1	TRBJ2-7	CSVGGHSGGAYEQYF	TGCAGCGTTGGGGGCCATAGCGGGGGAGCCTACGAGCAGTACTTC
.	14	.	TRBV6-1	TRBJ2-1	CASSSWGTYNEQFF	TGTGCCAGCAGCTCATGGGGTACCTACAATGAGCAGTTCTTC
.	12	.	TRBV7-9	TRBJ2-7	CASSFLMAEQYF	TGTGCCAGCAGCTTTTTGATGGCCGAGCAGTACTTC
.	14	TRBD2	TRBV29-1	TRBJ2-1	CSVEGGGSYNEQFF	TGCAGCGTTGAAGGGGGGGGCTCCTACAATGAGCAGTTCTTC
.	12	.	TRBV5-1	TRBJ2-7	CASSLGAGWQYF	TGCGCCAGCAGCTTGGGTGCGGGATGGCAGTACTTC
.	15	.	TRBV4-3	TRBJ2-2	CASSRSTGLPGELFF	TGCGCCAGCAGCCGATCGACAGGTCTCCCCGGGGAGCTGTTTTTT
once	13	TRBD1	TRBV7-9	TRBJ2-3	CASSPDRGDTQYF	TGTGCCAGCAGCCCCGACAGGGGAGATACGCAGTATTTT
once	16	TRBD2	TRBV11-2	TRBJ2-7	CASSLGLAEISYEQYF	TGTGCCAGCAGCTTAGGTCTAGCGGAGATCTCCTACGAGCAGTACTTC
.	15	TRBD1	TRBV7-6	TRBJ1-2	CASSSRQGGDYGYTF	TGTGCCAGCAGCTCCCGACAGGGAGGAGACTATGGCTACACCTTC
.	16	TRBD1	TRBV6-6	TRBJ2-3	CASSYGDRGSTDTQYF	TGTGCCAGCAGTTACGGGGACAGGGGAAGCACAGATACGCAGTATTTT
.	15	.	TRBV11-2	TRBJ2-1	CASRSSVVVYNEQFF	TGTGCCAGCAGATCTTCGGTGGTAGTATACAATGAGCAGTTCTTC
.	15	TRBD1	TRBV4-1	TRBJ1-2	CASSPQGGSFYGYTF	TGCGCCAGCAGCCCGCAGGGGGGGTCCTTCTATGGCTACACCTTC
.	15	.	TRBV28	TRBJ1-5	CASSPGTRRGQPQHF	TGTGCCAGCAGTCCTGGGACGAGGAGGGGACAGCCCCAGCATTTT
.	15	TRBD1	TRBV28	TRBJ1-5	CASSTGTDLNQPQHF	TGTGCCAGCAGTACCGGGACAGACCTCAATCAGCCCCAGCATTTT
.	16	.	TRBV4-2	TRBJ2-1	CASSQDLEGTYNEQFF	TGTGCCAGCAGCCAAGATCTCGAGGGTACCTACAATGAGCAGTTCTTC
.	14	.	TRBV6-1	TRBJ1-6	CASSDRALNSPLHF	TGTGCCAGCAGTGACAGGGCTCTGAATTCACCCCTCCACTTT
.	12	.	TRBV28	TRBJ1-1	CASLEGNTEAFF	TGTGCCAGCCTCGAGGGGAACACTGAAGCTTTCTTT
.	14	.	TRBV5-4	TRBJ2-2	CASSSDENTGELFF	TGTGCCAGCAGCTCGGACGAGAACACCGGGGAGCTGTTTTTT
.	16	TRBD1	TRBV2	TRBJ1-1	CASSELQDRANTEAFF	TGTGCCAGCAGTGAACTCCAGGACAGGGCGAACACTGAAGCTTTCTTT
.	17	TRBD1	TRBV5-1	TRBJ2-7	CASSFGGTGTGTYEQYF	TGCGCCAGCAGCTTTGGGGGAACCGGGACAGGGACCTACGAGCAGTACTTC
.	17	.	TRBV11-2	TRBJ2-1	CASSLGGRAKGYNEQFF	TGTGCCAGCAGCTTAGGGGGCAGGGCCAAGGGGTATAATGAGCAGTTCTTC